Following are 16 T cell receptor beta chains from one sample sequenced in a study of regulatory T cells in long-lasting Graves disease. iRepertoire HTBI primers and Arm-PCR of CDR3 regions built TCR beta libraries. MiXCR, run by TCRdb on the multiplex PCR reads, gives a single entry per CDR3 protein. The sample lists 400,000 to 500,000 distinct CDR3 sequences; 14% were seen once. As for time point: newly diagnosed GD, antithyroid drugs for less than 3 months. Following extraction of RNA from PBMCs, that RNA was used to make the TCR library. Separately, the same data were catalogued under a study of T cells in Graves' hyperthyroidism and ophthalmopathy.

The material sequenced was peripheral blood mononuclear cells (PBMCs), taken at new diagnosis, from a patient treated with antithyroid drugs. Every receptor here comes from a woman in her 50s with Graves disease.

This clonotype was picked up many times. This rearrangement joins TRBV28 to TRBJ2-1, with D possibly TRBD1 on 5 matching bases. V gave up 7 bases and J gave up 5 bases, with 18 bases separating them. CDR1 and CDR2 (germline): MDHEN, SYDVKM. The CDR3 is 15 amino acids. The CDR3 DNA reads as TGTGCCAGCACCCAGGGATGGCAGGGAAACAATGAGCAGTTCTTC. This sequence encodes CASTQGWQGNNEQFF.

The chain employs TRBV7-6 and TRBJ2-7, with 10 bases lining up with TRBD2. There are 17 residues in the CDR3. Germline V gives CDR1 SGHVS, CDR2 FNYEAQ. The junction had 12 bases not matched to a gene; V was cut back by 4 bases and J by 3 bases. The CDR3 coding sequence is TGTGCCAGCAGCTCACGGACTAGCGGAGGGACTCTCTACGAGCAGTACTTC. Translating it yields CASSSRTSGGTLYEQYF.

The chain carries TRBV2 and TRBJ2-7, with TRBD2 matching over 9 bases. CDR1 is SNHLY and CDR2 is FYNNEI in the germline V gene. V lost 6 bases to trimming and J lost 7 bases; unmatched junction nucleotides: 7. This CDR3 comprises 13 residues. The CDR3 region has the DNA TGTGCCAGCAGAGGGCGGGAGGGCCGGGAGCAGTACTTC. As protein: CASRGREGREQYF.

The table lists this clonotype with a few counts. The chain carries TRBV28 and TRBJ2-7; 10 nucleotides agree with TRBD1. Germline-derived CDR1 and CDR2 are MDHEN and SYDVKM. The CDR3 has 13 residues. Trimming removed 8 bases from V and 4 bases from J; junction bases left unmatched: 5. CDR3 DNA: TGTGCCAGCTTTGGACAGGGGGTTTACGAGCAGTACTTC. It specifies CASFGQGVYEQYF.

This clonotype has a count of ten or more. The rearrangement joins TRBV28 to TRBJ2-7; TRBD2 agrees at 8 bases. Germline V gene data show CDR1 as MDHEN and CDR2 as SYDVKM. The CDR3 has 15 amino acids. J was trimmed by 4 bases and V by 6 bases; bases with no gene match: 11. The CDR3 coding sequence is TGTGCCAGCAGCCAACCTCGGGAGGGCCAGTACGAGCAGTACTTC. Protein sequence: CASSQPREGQYEQYF.

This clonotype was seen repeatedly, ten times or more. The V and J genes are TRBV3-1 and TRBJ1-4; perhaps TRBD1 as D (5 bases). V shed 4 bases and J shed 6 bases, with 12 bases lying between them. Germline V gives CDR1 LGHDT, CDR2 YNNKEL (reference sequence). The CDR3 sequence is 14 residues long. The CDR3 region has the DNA TGTGCCAGCAGCCCTGGGGGAGGGGATGAAAAACTGTTTTTT. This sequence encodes CASSPGGGDEKLFF.

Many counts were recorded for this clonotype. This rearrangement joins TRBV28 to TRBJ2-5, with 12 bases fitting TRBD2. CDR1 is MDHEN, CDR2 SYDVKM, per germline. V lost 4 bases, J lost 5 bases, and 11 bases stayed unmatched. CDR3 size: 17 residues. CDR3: CASSSPSGRATPETQYF. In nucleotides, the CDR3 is TGTGCCAGCAGTTCCCCTAGCGGGAGGGCCACCCCGGAGACCCAGTACTTC.

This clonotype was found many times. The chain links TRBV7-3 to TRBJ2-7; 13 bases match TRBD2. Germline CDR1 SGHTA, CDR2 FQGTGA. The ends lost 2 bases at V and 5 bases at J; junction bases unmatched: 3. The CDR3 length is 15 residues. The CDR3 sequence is CASSLAGLAGDEQYF. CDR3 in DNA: TGTGCCAGCAGCTTAGCCGGACTAGCGGGAGACGAGCAGTACTTC.

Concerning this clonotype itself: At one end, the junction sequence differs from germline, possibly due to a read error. CDR3 DNA sequence: TGTGTCAGCAGTTTGGCTAGCGGGACCTACGAGCAGTACTTC. It codes for CVSSLASGTYEQYF. V usage is TRBV28 and J usage is TRBJ2-7; TRBD2 aligns across 9 bases. The V gene's germline CDR1 is MDHEN and CDR2 SYDVKM. CDR3 length: 14 residues.

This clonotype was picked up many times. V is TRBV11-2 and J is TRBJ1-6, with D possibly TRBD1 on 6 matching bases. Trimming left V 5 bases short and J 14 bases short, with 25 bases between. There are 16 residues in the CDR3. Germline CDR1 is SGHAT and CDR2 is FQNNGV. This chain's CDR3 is CASSPRTVLEIGTLHF. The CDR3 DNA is TGTGCCAGCAGCCCACGGACAGTCCTCGAAATAGGGACCCTCCACTTT. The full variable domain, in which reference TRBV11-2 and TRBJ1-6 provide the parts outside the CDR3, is EAGVAQSPRYKIIEKRQSVAFWCNPISGHATLYWYQQILGQGPKLLIQFQNNGVVDDSQLPKDRFSAERLKGVDSTLKIQPAKLEDSAVYLCASSPRTVLEIGTLHFGNGTRLTVT.

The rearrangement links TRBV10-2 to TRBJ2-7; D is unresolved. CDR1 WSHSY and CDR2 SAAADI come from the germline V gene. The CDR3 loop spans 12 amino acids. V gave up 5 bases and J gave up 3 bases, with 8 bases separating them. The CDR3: CASSKVVYEQYF. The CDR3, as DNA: TGCGCCAGCAGTAAGGTTGTCTACGAGCAGTACTTC.

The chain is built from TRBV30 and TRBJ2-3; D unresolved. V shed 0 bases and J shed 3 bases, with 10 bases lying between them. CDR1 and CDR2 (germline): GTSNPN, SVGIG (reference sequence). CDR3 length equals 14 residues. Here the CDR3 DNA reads TGTGCCTGGAGTGTAGAATGGCGGACAGATACGCAGTATTTT. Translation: CAWSVEWRTDTQYF.

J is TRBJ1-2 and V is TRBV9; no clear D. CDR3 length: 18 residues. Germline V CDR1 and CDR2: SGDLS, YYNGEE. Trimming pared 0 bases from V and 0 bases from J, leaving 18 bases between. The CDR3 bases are TGTGCCAGCAGCGTAGCAGAAAACAATAACAATGCTAACTATGGCTACACCTTC. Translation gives CASSVAENNNNANYGYTF.

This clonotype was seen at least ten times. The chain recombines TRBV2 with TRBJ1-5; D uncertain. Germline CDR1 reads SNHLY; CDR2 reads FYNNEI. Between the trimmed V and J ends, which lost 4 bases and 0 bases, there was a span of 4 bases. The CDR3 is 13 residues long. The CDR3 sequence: CASSAGSNQPQHF. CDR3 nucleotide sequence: TGTGCCAGCAGTGCCGGTAGCAATCAGCCCCAGCATTTT.

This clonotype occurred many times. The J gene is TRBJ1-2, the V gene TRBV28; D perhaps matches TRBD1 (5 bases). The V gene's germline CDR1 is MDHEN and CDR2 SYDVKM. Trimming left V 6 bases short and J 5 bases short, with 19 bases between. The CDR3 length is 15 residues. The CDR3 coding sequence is TGTGCCAGCAGCTCCCACGCGACAGAGACGTATGGCTACACCTTC. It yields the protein CASSSHATETYGYTF.

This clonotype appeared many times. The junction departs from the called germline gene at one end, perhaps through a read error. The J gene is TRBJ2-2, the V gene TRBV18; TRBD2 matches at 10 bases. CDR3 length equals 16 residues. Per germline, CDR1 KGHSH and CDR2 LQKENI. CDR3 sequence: CASPPVWGLASGELFF. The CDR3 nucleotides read TGTGCCAGCCCACCGGTCTGGGGACTAGCGTCCGGGGAGCTGTTTTTT.